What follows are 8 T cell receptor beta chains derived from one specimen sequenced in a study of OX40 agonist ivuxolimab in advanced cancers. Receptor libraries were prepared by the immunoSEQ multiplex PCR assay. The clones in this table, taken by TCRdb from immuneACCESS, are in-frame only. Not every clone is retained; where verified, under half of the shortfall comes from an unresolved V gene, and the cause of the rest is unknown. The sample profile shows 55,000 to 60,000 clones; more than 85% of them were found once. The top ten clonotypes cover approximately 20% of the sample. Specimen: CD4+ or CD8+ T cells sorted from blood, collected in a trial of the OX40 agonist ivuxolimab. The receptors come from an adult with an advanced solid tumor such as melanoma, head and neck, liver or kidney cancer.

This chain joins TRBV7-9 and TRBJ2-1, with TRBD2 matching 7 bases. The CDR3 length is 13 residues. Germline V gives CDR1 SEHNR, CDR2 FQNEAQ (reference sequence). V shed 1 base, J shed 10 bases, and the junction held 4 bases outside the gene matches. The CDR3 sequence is CASSLGGSEEQFF. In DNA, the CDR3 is TGTGCCAGCAGCTTAGGCGGGAGCGAAGAGCAGTTCTTC.

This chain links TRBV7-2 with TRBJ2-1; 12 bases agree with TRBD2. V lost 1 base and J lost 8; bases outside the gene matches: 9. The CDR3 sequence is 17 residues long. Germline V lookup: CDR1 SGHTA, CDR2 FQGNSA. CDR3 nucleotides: TGTGCCAGCAGCTTAGACTACCTAGCGGGAGGGCCTCATGAGCAGTTCTTC. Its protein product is CASSLDYLAGGPHEQFF.

The CDR3, as DNA: TGTGCCAGCAGTGAATCAGGGGGCGCAACCGGGGAGCTGTTTTTT. This codes for CASSESGGATGELFF. The rearrangement links TRBV6-1 to TRBJ2-2; the match to TRBD1 covers 8 bases. V gave up 2 bases and J gave up 5 bases; unmatched junction bases: 4. The CDR3 has 15 residues. Germline CDR1 is MNHNS and CDR2 is SASEGT.

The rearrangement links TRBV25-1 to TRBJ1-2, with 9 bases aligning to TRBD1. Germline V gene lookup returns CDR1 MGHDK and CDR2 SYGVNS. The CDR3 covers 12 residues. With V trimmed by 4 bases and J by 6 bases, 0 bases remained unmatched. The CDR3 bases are TGTGCCAGCAGTGGGACAGGGGATGGCTACACCTTC. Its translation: CASSGTGDGYTF.

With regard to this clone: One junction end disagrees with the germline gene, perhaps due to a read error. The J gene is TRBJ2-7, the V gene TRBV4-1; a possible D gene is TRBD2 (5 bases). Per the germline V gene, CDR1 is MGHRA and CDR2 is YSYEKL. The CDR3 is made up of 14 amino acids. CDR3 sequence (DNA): TGCACCAGCAGCCAATTCCAGCGGACGTACGAGCAGTACTTC. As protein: CTSSQFQRTYEQYF.

CDR3 coding DNA: TGCGCCAGCAGCCAAGAACTCCCAGGGTCAGAGCCCTACAATGAGCAGTTCTTC. Translating gives CASSQELPGSEPYNEQFF. The rearrangement uses TRBV4-3 and TRBJ2-1, with D possibly TRBD1 on 5 matching bases. Trimming removed 0 bases from V and 2 bases from J, with 17 bases in between. The CDR3 has 18 amino acids. CDR1 and CDR2 from the germline V gene are LGHNA and YSLEER.

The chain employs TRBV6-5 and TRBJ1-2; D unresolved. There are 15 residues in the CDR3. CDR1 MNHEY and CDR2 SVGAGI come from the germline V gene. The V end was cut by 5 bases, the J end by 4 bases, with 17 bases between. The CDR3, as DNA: TGTGCCAGCAGTGCCGGGAGCCGGTCGTTCTATGGCTACACCTTC. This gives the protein CASSAGSRSFYGYTF.

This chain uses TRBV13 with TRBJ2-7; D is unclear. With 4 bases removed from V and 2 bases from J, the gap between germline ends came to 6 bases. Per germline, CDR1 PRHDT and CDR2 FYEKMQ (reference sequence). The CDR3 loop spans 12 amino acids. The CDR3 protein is CASSSPPYEQYF. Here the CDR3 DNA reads TGTGCCAGCAGCTCCCCCCCCTACGAGCAGTACTTC.